The 7 T cell receptor beta chains below come from one sample, sequenced in a study of esophageal squamous cell carcinoma under preoperative chemotherapy. Described time point: before preoperative PTX-NDP chemotherapy. Using its own MiXCR run on the PCR reads, TCRdb lists one record per CDR3 protein. This table holds about 16,000 distinct CDR3 sequences, 48% found once. Collection took place from a patient given preoperative chemotherapy. The receptors here all came from a human donor with esophageal squamous cell carcinoma. The donor label of this sample is uncertain.

This clonotype came up a few times. The gene calls are TRBV7-2 and TRBJ2-7; D may be TRBD2 (6 bases). Germline CDR1 reads SGHTA; CDR2 reads FQGNSA. V was clipped by 3 bases and J by 1 base, with 10 bases between them. The CDR3 is 14 amino acids. The CDR3 spells CASSFERASYEQYF. As DNA, the CDR3 is TGTGCCAGCAGCTTCGAGCGGGCTTCCTACGAGCAGTACTTC.

This rearrangement joins TRBV7-2 to TRBJ1-5; unclear D gene. The CDR3 spans 13 residues. Germline lookup yields CDR1 SGHTA and CDR2 FQGNSA. Between the trimmed V and J ends, which lost 1 base and 7 bases, there was a span of 8 bases. The CDR3 here is CASSLDREQPQHF. The CDR3 bases are TGTGCCAGCAGCTTAGATCGGGAGCAGCCCCAGCATTTT. The complete variable domain, with remaining parts taken from reference TRBV7-2 and TRBJ1-5, reads GAGVSQSPSNKVTEKGKDVELRCDPISGHTALYWYRQSLGQGLEFLIYFQGNSAPDKSGLPSDRFSAERTGGSVSTLTIQRTQQEDSAVYLCASSLDREQPQHFGDGTRLSIL.

As concerns this clonotype: One end of the junction varies from germline; a read error may be responsible. This chain joins TRBV7-2 and TRBJ2-3; 8 bases map to TRBD2. The J call may be wrong; the DNA end is better matched by TRBJ2-7. CDR3 size: 16 residues. Germline values: CDR1 SGHTA, CDR2 FQGNSA. The chain's CDR3 is CASSVRGGGSKDTQYF. The CDR3 DNA reads as TGTGCGAGCAGCGTACGGGGGGGGGGAAGCAAAGATACGCAGTACTTC.

The chain couples TRBV7-3 to TRBJ2-1; maybe TRBD2 (6 bases). This CDR3 spans 15 amino acids. Germline CDR1 SGHTA, CDR2 FQGTGA. V was clipped by 5 bases and J by 7 bases, with 18 bases between them. CDR3 DNA sequence: TGTGCCAGCAGCCCCATGGGACGGGAGAAAAATGAGCAGTTCTTC. This encodes CASSPMGREKNEQFF.

The chain combines TRBV11-3 with TRBJ2-5, with D perhaps TRBD2 (5 bases). Germline CDR1 is SGHNT and CDR2 is YENEEA. V dropped 1 base and J dropped 5 bases, with 11 bases sitting between them. The CDR3 spans 14 residues. CDR3 nucleotides: TGTGCCAGCAGCTTAGTAGCGACGGCTGAGACCCAGTACTTC. It translates to CASSLVATAETQYF.

This chain links TRBV10-2 with TRBJ2-5; 13 bases map to TRBD2. The J call could be wrong; TRBJ2-7 is a better fit for the DNA end. This CDR3 has 18 amino acids. Germline assignment: CDR1 WSHSY and CDR2 SAAADI. The CDR3 loop reads CASTGTTPTSGRSGEQYF. CDR3 DNA sequence: TGCGCCAGCACAGGGACCACTCCGACTAGCGGGAGGTCGGGCGAGCAGTACTTC.

This clonotype has more than one count but fewer than ten. The chain uses TRBV6-1 and TRBJ2-1; D is possibly TRBD2 (7 bases). The V gene lost 8 bases and the J gene lost 1 base, with 15 bases spanning the gap. Germline V lookup: CDR1 MNHNS, CDR2 SASEGT. This CDR3 is 15 amino acids long. CDR3 region: CASSKGGGSYNEQFF. The DNA for the CDR3 is TGTGCCAGCTCTAAGGGGGGAGGGTCCTACAATGAGCAGTTCTTC.